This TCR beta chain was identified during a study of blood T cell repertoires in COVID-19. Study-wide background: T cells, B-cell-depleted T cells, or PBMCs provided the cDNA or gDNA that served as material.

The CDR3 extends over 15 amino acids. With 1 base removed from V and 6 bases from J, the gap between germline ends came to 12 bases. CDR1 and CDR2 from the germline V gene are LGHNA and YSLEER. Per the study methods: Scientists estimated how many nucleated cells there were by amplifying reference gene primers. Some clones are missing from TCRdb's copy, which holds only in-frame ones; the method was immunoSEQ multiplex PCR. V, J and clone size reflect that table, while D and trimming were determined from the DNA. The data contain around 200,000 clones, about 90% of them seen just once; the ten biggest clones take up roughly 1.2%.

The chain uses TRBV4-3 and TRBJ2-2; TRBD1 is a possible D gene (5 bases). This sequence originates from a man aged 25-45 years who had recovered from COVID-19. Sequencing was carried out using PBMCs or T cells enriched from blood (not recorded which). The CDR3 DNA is TGCGCCAGCAGCCAAGTTGGCCAGGGATCCGGGGAGCTGTTTTTT. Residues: CASSQVGQGSGELFF.